This entry concerns a single TCR beta chain. The CDR3 is 15 amino acids. The germline V gene has CDR1 MNHEY and CDR2 SMNVEV (reference sequence). V was trimmed by 6 bases and J by 6 bases, leaving 18 bases between them. The sample is drawn from a study of control samples from healthy donors and cancer patients. Produced via immunoSEQ multiplex PCR; TCRdb's table is partial and in-frame only. The sample has about 120,000 clones, approximately 94% seen once. The sample taken for sequencing was blood. This chain uses TRBV27 with TRBJ1-5, with D possibly matching TRBD1 (6 bases). This TCR derives from a man aged 25 to 45 in good health. CDR3 loop: CASSPGAGMSQPQHF. DNA for the CDR3: TGTGCCAGCAGCCCGGGGGCAGGGATGAGTCAGCCCCAGCATTTT.